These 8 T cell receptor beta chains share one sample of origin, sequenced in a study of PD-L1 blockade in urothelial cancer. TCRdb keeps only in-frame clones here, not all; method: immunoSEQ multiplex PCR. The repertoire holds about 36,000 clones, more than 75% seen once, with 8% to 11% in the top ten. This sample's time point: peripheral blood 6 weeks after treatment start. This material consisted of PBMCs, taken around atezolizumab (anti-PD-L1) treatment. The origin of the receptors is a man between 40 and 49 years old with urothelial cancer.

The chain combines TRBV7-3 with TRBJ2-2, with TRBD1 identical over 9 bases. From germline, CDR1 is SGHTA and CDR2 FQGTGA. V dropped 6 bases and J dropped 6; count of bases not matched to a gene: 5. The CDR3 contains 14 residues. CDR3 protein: CASRRTGEAGELFF. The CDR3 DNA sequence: TGTGCCAGCAGACGGACAGGGGAGGCCGGGGAGCTGTTTTTT.

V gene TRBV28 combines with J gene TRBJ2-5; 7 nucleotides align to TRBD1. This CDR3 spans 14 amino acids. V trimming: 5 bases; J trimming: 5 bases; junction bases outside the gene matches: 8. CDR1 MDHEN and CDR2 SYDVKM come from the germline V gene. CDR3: CASSGNRGSETQYF. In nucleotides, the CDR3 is TGTGCCAGCAGTGGGAACAGGGGTAGCGAGACCCAGTACTTC.

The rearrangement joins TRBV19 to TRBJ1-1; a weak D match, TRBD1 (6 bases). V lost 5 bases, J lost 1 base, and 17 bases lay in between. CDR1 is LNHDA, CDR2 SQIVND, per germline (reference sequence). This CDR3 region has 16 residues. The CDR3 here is CASSASGVGQNTEAFF. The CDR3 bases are TGTGCCAGTAGTGCATCGGGCGTGGGACAGAACACTGAAGCTTTCTTT.

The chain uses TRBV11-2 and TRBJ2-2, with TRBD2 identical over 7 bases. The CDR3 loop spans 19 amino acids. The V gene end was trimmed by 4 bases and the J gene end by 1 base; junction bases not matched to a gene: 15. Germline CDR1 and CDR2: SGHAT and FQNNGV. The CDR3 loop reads CASSSPRVRASGNTGELFF. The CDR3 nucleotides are TGTGCCAGCAGCTCCCCCCGAGTGAGGGCTAGCGGGAACACCGGGGAGCTGTTTTTT.

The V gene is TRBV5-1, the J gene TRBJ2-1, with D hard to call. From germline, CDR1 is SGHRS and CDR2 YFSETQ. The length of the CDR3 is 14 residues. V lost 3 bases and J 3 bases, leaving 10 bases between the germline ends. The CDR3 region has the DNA TGCGCCAGCAGCTCCGGCGGCGGCTACAATGAGCAGTTCTTC. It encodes CASSSGGGYNEQFF.

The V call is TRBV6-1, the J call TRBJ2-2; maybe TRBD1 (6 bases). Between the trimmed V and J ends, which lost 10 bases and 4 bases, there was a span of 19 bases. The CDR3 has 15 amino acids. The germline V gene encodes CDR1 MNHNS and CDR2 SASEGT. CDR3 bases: TGTGCCATCTACCTCAGGGGTCCGAGCACCGGGGAGCTGTTTTTT. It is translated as CAIYLRGPSTGELFF.

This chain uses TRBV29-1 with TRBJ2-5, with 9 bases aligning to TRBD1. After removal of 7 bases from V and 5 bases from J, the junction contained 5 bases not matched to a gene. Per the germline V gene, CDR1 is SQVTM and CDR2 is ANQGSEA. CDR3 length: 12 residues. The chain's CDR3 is CSGLTGGETQYF. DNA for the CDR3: TGCAGCGGCCTGACAGGGGGTGAGACCCAGTACTTC.

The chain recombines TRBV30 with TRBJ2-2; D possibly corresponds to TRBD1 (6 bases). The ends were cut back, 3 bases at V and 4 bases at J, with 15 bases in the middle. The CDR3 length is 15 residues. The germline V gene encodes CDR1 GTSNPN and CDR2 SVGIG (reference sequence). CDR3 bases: TGTGCCTGGAGCACCCCAGGGGCTTCCACCGGGGAGCTGTTTTTT. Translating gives CAWSTPGASTGELFF.